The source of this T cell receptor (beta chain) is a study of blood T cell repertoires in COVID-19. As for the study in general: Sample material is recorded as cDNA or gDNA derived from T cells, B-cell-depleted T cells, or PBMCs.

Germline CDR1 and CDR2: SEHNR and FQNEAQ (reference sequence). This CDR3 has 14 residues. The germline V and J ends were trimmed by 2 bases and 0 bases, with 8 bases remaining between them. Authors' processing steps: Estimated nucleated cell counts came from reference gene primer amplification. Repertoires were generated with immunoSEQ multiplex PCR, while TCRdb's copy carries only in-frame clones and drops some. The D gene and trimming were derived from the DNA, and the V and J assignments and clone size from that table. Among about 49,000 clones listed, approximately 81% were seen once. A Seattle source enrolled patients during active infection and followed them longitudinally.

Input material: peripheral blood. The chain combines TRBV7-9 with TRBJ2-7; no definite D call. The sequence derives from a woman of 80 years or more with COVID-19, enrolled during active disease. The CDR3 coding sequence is TGTGCCAGCAGCTTACTAGGCGGCTCCTACGAGCAGTACTTC. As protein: CASSLLGGSYEQYF.